In this sample, the clone carrying this TCR beta chain turned up many times. Trimming pared 8 bases from V and 4 bases from J, leaving 14 bases between. The CDR3 has 13 amino acids. In germline, CDR1 is MNHEY, CDR2 SVGAGI. These data are taken from a study of Graves' ophthalmopathy and Graves' hyperthyroidism. The overall study: Peripheral blood (taken before any treatment) was collected at initial diagnosis.

RNA transcripts yielded amplified TCR beta CDR3 regions. Second-round multiplex PCR came after a first-round RT-PCR that employed HTBI primers. TCRdb re-analysed the multiplex PCR reads in MiXCR, keeping a single row per CDR3 protein. The table lists about 500,000 distinct CDR3 sequences, approximately 15% of them singletons. The sample was blood. The V call is TRBV6-5, the J call TRBJ1-1; D not certain. The TCR was taken from a woman younger than 45 with Graves' ophthalmopathy. The CDR3 sequence is CASRRWVTTEAFF. CDR3 bases: TGTGCCAGCCGAAGGTGGGTGACCACTGAAGCTTTCTTT.